The clone carrying this T cell receptor beta chain was seen a handful of times. Trimming took off 7 bases at V and 1 base at J, with 8 bases between the two ends. CDR3 length: 13 amino acids. Germline-derived CDR1 and CDR2 are MDHEN and SYDVKM. The data were obtained in a study of blood T cell repertoires in COVID-19. Study details: Sample material is recorded as cDNA or gDNA derived from T cells, B-cell-depleted T cells, or PBMCs.

In the original analysis: Nucleated cell number was recorded as an estimate derived from reference gene primer amplification. The data were produced by immunoSEQ multiplex PCR, yet TCRdb's version contains in-frame clones alone and is incomplete. The V and J calls and clone size were taken over from that table, and D and trimming were inferred from the DNA. The repertoire consists of some 80,000 clones, with around 76% occurring once and the leading ten covering 15% to 20%. The chain employs TRBV28 and TRBJ1-3; a weak D match, TRBD1 (6 bases). The clonotype was recovered from a human donor in a cohort sampled during active COVID-19. The sample comprised peripheral blood. CDR3 region: CASTGQSGNTIYF. The DNA of the CDR3 is TGTGCCAGCACTGGACAGTCTGGAAACACCATATATTTT.